The 22 T cell receptor beta chains below all came from one sample that was sequenced in a study of radiotherapy plus CTLA-4 blockade in lung cancer. Some clones are missing from TCRdb's copy, which holds only in-frame ones; the method was immunoSEQ multiplex PCR. The sample shows about 80,000 clones, 78% of them seen only once. Specimen: peripheral blood, collected from a patient treated with radiotherapy plus ipilimumab. The source of these receptors is a human donor with non-small cell lung cancer whose response to radiotherapy plus ipilimumab could not be evaluated. Some clones in this sample may be carry-over from other donors' samples.

This clone has only one observation. The chain links TRBV5-1 to TRBJ2-5; 8 bases agree with TRBD2. This CDR3 has 13 residues. The V gene's germline CDR1 is SGHRS and CDR2 YFSETQ. The junction had 6 bases not matched to a gene; V was cut back by 6 bases and J by 5 bases. CDR3 amino acids: CASIRGGPETQYF. CDR3 DNA sequence: TGCGCCAGCATCCGGGGGGGTCCGGAGACCCAGTACTTC.

The count of this clone is one. The chain has TRBV7-9 and TRBJ2-2; no definite D call. V was trimmed by 3 bases and J by 0 bases, leaving 8 bases between them. CDR3 length equals 15 residues. The germline gives CDR1 SEHNR, CDR2 FQNEAQ (reference sequence). The CDR3 DNA reads TGTGCCAGCAGCTTGGGCAGGACGAACACCGGGGAGCTGTTTTTT. Translated: CASSLGRTNTGELFF.

As for this clone: The same CDR3 can be traced to other DNA sequences in this sample. The rearrangement links TRBV5-1 to TRBJ2-3; 8 bases fit TRBD2. CDR1 is SGHRS, CDR2 YFSETQ, per germline. The CDR3 length is 16 residues. J was trimmed by 1 base and V by 0 bases; bases with no gene match: 4. The CDR3 DNA sequence: TGCGCCAGCAGCTTGGGGGGTAGCGGGGGCACAGATACGCAGTATTTT. It translates to CASSLGGSGGTDTQYF.

CDR3 sequence: CASSFDSPSYNEQFF. The CDR3 coding sequence is TGTGCCAGCAGCTTTGACAGTCCCTCCTACAATGAGCAGTTCTTC. This chain uses TRBV7-2 with TRBJ2-1; maybe TRBD1 (5 bases). This CDR3 contains 15 residues. V lost 3 bases, J lost 0 bases, and 9 bases lay in between. Germline assignment: CDR1 SGHTA and CDR2 FQGNSA.

This chain uses TRBV29-1 with TRBJ1-2; TRBD1 matches at 7 bases. Per germline, CDR1 SQVTM and CDR2 ANQGSEA. The CDR3 covers 12 residues. The V segment lost 7 bases and the J segment 4 bases; nucleotides outside the gene matches: 6. The CDR3 sequence: CSGSGQSYGYTF. As DNA, the CDR3 is TGCAGCGGTTCGGGACAGAGCTATGGCTACACCTTC.

The CDR3 spells CASRPLAGGLDTQYF. The CDR3 DNA is TGTGCCAGCAGGCCGCTAGCGGGGGGGCTAGATACGCAGTATTTT. V and J are TRBV7-2 and TRBJ2-3; 12 nucleotides match TRBD2. Per the germline V gene, CDR1 is SGHTA and CDR2 is FQGNSA. The CDR3 runs 15 residues. V was clipped by 6 bases and J by 5 bases; unmatched bases: 6. The full variable domain, with the rest looked up from reference TRBV7-2 and TRBJ2-3, is GAGVSQSPSNKVTEKGKDVELRCDPISGHTALYWYRQSLGQGLEFLIYFQGNSAPDKSGLPSDRFSAERTGGSVSTLTIQRTQQEDSAVYLCASRPLAGGLDTQYFGPGTRLTVL.

The J gene is TRBJ2-5, the V gene TRBV6-5, with D unclear. The length of the CDR3 is 15 residues. The ends were cut back, 7 bases at V and 5 bases at J, with 20 bases in the middle. CDR1 is MNHEY and CDR2 is SVGAGI in the germline V gene. The CDR3 region is CASTSSMARWETQYF. The CDR3 DNA reads as TGTGCCAGCACCTCGTCAATGGCCAGGTGGGAGACCCAGTACTTC.

This clone was observed a few times. The V gene is TRBV11-2, the J gene TRBJ2-5, with D perhaps TRBD1 (5 bases). Per the germline V gene, CDR1 is SGHAT and CDR2 is FQNNGV. The CDR3 sequence is 13 residues long. The germline V and J ends were trimmed by 6 bases and 1 base, with 9 bases remaining between them. The CDR3 DNA reads TGTGCCAGCAGTCCAGGGTTCCAAGAGACCCAGTACTTC. Translation gives CASSPGFQETQYF.

The table lists this clone with a count of one. The chain recombines TRBV5-1 with TRBJ2-1; 8 bases match TRBD2. Trimming cost V 6 bases and J 3 bases; bases outside gene matches: 2. The CDR3 runs to 13 residues. CDR1 and CDR2 from the germline V gene are SGHRS and YFSETQ. DNA of the CDR3: TGCGCCAGCAACGGGAGGGGCTACAATGAGCAGTTCTTC. This gives the protein CASNGRGYNEQFF.

This chain uses TRBV19 with TRBJ1-5; possible D gene TRBD1, 5 bases. Germline loops: CDR1 LNHDA, CDR2 SQIVND (reference sequence). Deletions cut 1 base from V and 4 bases from J, with 14 bases between. The length of the CDR3 is 16 residues. CDR3 sequence: CASSIGGLLGNQPQHF. DNA of the CDR3: TGTGCCAGTAGTATAGGGGGACTTCTGGGGAATCAGCCCCAGCATTTT.

The chain couples TRBV6-1 to TRBJ2-1; a possible D gene is TRBD1 (5 bases). With 0 bases removed from V and 4 bases from J, the gap between germline ends came to 10 bases. The CDR3 spans 15 residues. CDR1 MNHNS and CDR2 SASEGT come from the germline V gene. The CDR3 loop reads CASSEAARAYNEQFF. CDR3 coding DNA: TGTGCCAGCAGTGAAGCAGCCAGGGCATACAATGAGCAGTTCTTC.

This rearrangement joins TRBV6-5 to TRBJ1-4; a possible D gene is TRBD1 (5 bases). Germline V gene data show CDR1 as MNHEY and CDR2 as SVGAGI. V was pared by 3 bases and J by 7 bases, with 12 bases between. This CDR3 region has 14 residues. The CDR3, as DNA: TGTGCCAGCAGTTATGGGCAGGGATTTGAAAAACTGTTTTTT. It translates to CASSYGQGFEKLFF.

The rearrangement links TRBV30 to TRBJ2-2; 10 nucleotides match TRBD2. CDR1 and CDR2 (germline): GTSNPN, SVGIG (reference sequence). CDR3 length equals 13 residues. The junction had 1 base not matched to a gene; V was cut back by 4 bases and J by 5 bases. The CDR3 protein is CAWTSGSTGELFF. CDR3 DNA: TGTGCCTGGACTAGCGGGAGTACCGGGGAGCTGTTTTTT.

In this sample, this clone turned up many times. The chain combines TRBV2 with TRBJ1-2; D uncertain. The CDR3 is made up of 13 amino acids. Trimming removed 1 base from V and 5 bases from J, with 8 bases in between. Looked up from germline, CDR1 is SNHLY and CDR2 is FYNNEI. In DNA, the CDR3 is TGTGCCAGCAGTGAAGAGGGCGGGTATGGCTACACCTTC. Protein product: CASSEEGGYGYTF.

The rearrangement links TRBV15 to TRBJ2-3, with D possibly matching TRBD1 (6 bases). Trimming took off 1 base at V and 1 base at J, with 12 bases between the two ends. Germline V gene data show CDR1 as LNHNV and CDR2 as YYDKDF (reference sequence). This CDR3 has 16 residues. The CDR3 is CATSRGRNRGTDTQYF. CDR3 in DNA: TGTGCCACCAGCAGAGGAAGGAACAGGGGCACAGATACGCAGTATTTT.

About this clone itself: Other DNA sequences in this specimen translate into the identical CDR3. The rearrangement links TRBV9 to TRBJ2-5; D is uncertain. Per the germline V gene, CDR1 is SGDLS and CDR2 is YYNGEE. There are 13 residues in the CDR3. V was pared by 0 bases and J by 5 bases, with 8 bases between. CDR3: CASSVGLEETQYF. The CDR3 DNA is TGTGCCAGCAGCGTAGGCTTAGAGGAGACCCAGTACTTC.

V gene TRBV2 combines with J gene TRBJ2-7, with 9 bases identical to TRBD2. CDR1 is SNHLY, CDR2 FYNNEI, per germline. There are 11 residues in the CDR3. Trimming took 3 bases from V and 13 from J; bases not matched to a gene: 4. CDR3 region: CASSDAGGQYF. In DNA, the CDR3 is TGTGCCAGCAGTGACGCGGGGGGGCAATACTTC. Together with reference TRBV2 and TRBJ2-7, the CDR3 gives the full variable domain: EPEVTQTPSHQVTQMGQEVILRCVPISNHLYFYWYRQILGQKVEFLVSFYNNEISEKSEIFDDQFSVERPDGSNFTLKIRSTKLEDSAMYFCASSDAGGQYFGPGTRLTVT.

This rearrangement joins TRBV6-5 to TRBJ2-5; TRBD1 is a possible D gene (6 bases). V dropped 5 bases and J dropped 1 base, with 8 bases sitting between them. From germline, CDR1 is MNHEY and CDR2 SVGAGI. This CDR3 has 13 amino acids. The CDR3 region has the DNA TGTGCCAGCAGTGCGACAGGCCAAGAGACCCAGTACTTC. Translated, it gives CASSATGQETQYF.

J is TRBJ2-3 and V is TRBV9; D gene ambiguous. Trimming left V 3 bases short and J 3 bases short, with 17 bases between. The germline CDR1 and CDR2 sequences are SGDLS and YYNGEE. The CDR3 loop spans 16 amino acids. CDR3 residues: CASSALGPTPTDTQYF. The CDR3 region has the DNA TGTGCCAGCAGCGCCCTAGGCCCCACGCCGACAGATACGCAGTATTTT. Supplemented by reference TRBV9 and TRBJ2-3, the full variable domain reads DSGVTQTPKHLITATGQRVTLRCSPRSGDLSVYWYQQSLDQGLQFLIQYYNGEERAKGNILERFSAQQFPDLHSELNLSSLELGDSALYFCASSALGPTPTDTQYFGPGTRLTVL.

The chain joins TRBV9 to TRBJ2-2; D remains unclear. CDR1 is SGDLS, CDR2 YYNGEE, per germline. V was shortened by 3 bases and J by 0 bases, with 6 bases between the two germline ends. This CDR3 has 14 residues. CDR3 residues: CASSEPANTGELFF. CDR3 DNA: TGTGCCAGCAGCGAGCCCGCGAACACCGGGGAGCTGTTTTTT.

The chain couples TRBV7-2 to TRBJ2-7; 9 bases line up with TRBD2. CDR1 SGHTA and CDR2 FQGNSA come from the germline V gene. V lost 5 bases, J lost 2 bases, and 7 bases stayed unmatched. This CDR3 has 15 residues. CDR3 protein: CASSVRLAGTYEQYF. For the CDR3, the DNA is TGTGCCAGCAGCGTAAGGCTAGCGGGGACCTACGAGCAGTACTTC.

The sample holds one count of this clone. In nucleotides, the CDR3 is TGCGCCAGCAGCTTCCGACAGGGAGATGGCTACACCTTC. It encodes CASSFRQGDGYTF. V and J are TRBV4-3 and TRBJ1-2, with 7 bases matching TRBD1. Looked up from germline, CDR1 is LGHNA and CDR2 is YSLEER. This CDR3 comprises 13 residues. Trimming took 5 bases from V and 6 from J; bases not matched to a gene: 6.